The present T cell receptor beta chain was sequenced within a study of cytomegalovirus exposure and HLA in healthy donors. For the study at large: HLA-typed donors were the source of approximately 86 million unique TCRs held in an early data release. Whole-study results and caveats: Later analysis showed TCR association rates varying by HLA locus, highest for DRB1 and lowest for HLA-C. Association of a missense DCLRE1C variant with TCR beta V- and J-gene trimming was reported in a later analysis. For cytomegalovirus status, the classifier reportedly gave diagnoses with high specificity and sensitivity.

The CDR3 runs to 15 residues. The ends were cut back, 5 bases at V and 0 bases at J, with 12 bases in the middle. Looked up from germline, CDR1 is SEHNR and CDR2 is FQNEAQ (reference sequence). As for this clone: Its antigen remains unidentified.

The PCR was carried out with 60 Vbeta primers and 13 Jbeta primers. Assay: immunoSEQ multiplex PCR; the TCRdb copy retains only in-frame clones and omits some. This sample carries some 87,000 clones, around 79% of them seen once, and the ten largest clones take roughly 22%. The TCR comes from a woman in her thirties or forties in good health and CMV-seropositive. The J gene is TRBJ2-3, the V gene TRBV7-9; a possible D gene is TRBD1 (6 bases). The sample taken for sequencing was PBMCs. In DNA form, the CDR3 reads TGTGCCAGCAGCATCGGGACATCCAGCACAGATACGCAGTATTTT. Translated: CASSIGTSSTDTQYF.